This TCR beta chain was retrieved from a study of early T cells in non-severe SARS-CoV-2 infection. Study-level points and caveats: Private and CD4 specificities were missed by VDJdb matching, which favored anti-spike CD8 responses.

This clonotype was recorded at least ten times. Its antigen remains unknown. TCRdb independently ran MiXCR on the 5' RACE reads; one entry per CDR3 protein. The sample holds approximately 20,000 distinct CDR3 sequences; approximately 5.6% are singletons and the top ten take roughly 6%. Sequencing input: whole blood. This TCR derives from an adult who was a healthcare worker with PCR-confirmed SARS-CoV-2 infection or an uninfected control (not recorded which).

The CDR3 DNA reads as TGTGCCATCAGTGAGCCCCTTAAACAAAGCTCCTACGAGCAGTACTTC. Translating gives CAISEPLKQSSYEQYF. The rearrangement joins TRBV10-3 to TRBJ2-7; no clear D. Germline CDR1 ENHRY, CDR2 SYGVKD. V gave up 2 bases and J gave up 0 bases, with 14 bases separating them. The CDR3 has 16 residues.